This T cell receptor beta chain derives from a study of blood T cell repertoires in COVID-19. Study-level background: Samples taken during acute and convalescent COVID-19 were collected in the United States, Italy and Spain. In each case, the material was cDNA or gDNA derived from T cells, B-cell-depleted T cells, or PBMCs.

Per the study methods: Quantification of nucleated cells was approximated via reference gene primer amplification. Clones were read by immunoSEQ multiplex PCR, and TCRdb kept only the in-frame ones, dropping some. V and J calls and clone size are as listed in that table; D and trimming were resolved from the DNA. The sample carries around 100,000 clones, around 84% recorded once. CDR3 length: 11 amino acids. V lost 7 bases and J lost 2, with 3 bases in between. CDR1 and CDR2 (germline): SNHLY, FYNNEI. The sequenced sample was peripheral blood. The clonotype comes from a woman aged 35 to 49 with acute or convalescent COVID-19. The V and J genes are TRBV2 and TRBJ2-1; D unclear. CDR3 region: CASTAYNEQFF. The CDR3, as DNA: TGTGCCAGCACTGCCTACAATGAGCAGTTCTTC.